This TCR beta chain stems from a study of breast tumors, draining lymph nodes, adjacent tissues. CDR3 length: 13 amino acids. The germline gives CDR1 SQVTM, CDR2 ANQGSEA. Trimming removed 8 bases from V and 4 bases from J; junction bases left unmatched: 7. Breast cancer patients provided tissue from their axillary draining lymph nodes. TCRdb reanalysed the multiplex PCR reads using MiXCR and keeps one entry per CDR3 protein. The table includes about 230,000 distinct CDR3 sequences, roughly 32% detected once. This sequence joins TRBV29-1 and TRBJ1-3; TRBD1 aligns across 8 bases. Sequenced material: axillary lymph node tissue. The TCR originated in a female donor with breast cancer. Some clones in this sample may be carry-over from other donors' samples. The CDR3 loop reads CSTRQGPGNTIYF. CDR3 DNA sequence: TGCAGCACAAGACAGGGGCCGGGAAACACCATATATTTT.